This T cell receptor beta chain was obtained from a study of regulatory T cells in long-lasting Graves disease. Findings of the study overall: Study was limited to peripheral blood, excluding thyroid tissue.

According to the study, TCR beta libraries were built with iRepertoire HTBI primers and CDR3-region Arm-PCR. TCRdb used MiXCR to reprocess the multiplex PCR reads, holding one entry per CDR3 protein. Of a few hundred thousand distinct CDR3 sequences in the sample, about 11% were seen once. The CDR3 runs to 16 residues. Germline V gives CDR1 DFQATT, CDR2 SNEGSKA (reference sequence). J gave up 3 bases and V 1 base, and 6 bases lay outside the gene matches. As concerns this clonotype: Antigen: not known.

Sample time point: newly diagnosed GD, antithyroid drugs for less than 3 months. Extracted PBMC RNA gave rise to the TCR library. Graves' disease diagnosis was established per American Thyroid Association guidelines. Another study also made use of these data, one on T cells in Graves' hyperthyroidism and ophthalmopathy. As that study records: Ophthalmopathy could be told apart from stable hyperthyroidism with a 13 V-J model.

The sample here was peripheral blood mononuclear cells (PBMCs), taken at new diagnosis, from a patient treated with antithyroid drugs. The sequence was obtained from a woman between 18 and 29 years old with Graves disease. J is TRBJ2-3 and V is TRBV20-1, with TRBD2 identical over 11 bases. In DNA, the CDR3 is TGCAGTGCTAGAGGATTGGGACTAGCGGAAACAGATACGCAGTATTTT. This gives the protein CSARGLGLAETDTQYF.